This T cell receptor beta chain was recovered during a study of T cell responses to AZD1222 COVID-19 vaccine. Study results and limitations: Spike-spanning, vaccine-associated CD4 TCRs were dominant at 160-218 and 743-854. Without day 14 samples, only post-peak T cell repertoires were studied. Receipt of two AZD1222 doses was followed by a rise in Spike-specific TCR breadth and depth. The donor cohort was predominantly white British with a female majority, and clonal diversity may have been underestimated.

This table comes from immunoSEQ multiplex PCR, and its TCRdb copy is limited to in-frame clones, with some not included. The table includes approximately 120,000 clones, more than 75% detected once. Note on this clone: Its antigen is undetermined.

The CDR3 has 15 amino acids. Germline CDR1 and CDR2: KGHDR and SFDVKD. The junction had 6 bases not matched to a gene; V was cut back by 5 bases and J by 6 bases. The V call is TRBV24-1, the J call TRBJ2-2, with 9 bases fitting TRBD2. The clonotype originates from an adult who received the AZD1222 COVID-19 vaccine. Sequences were derived from peripheral blood, sampled 28 days after the second AZD1222 dose. DNA of the CDR3: TGTGCCACCAGTGGCAGCGGGGGGACCGCCGGGGAGCTGTTTTTT. This sequence encodes CATSGSGGTAGELFF.